This record concerns one TCR beta chain sequence. From its re-call of the 5' RACE reads, TCRdb lists each CDR3 protein once, without DNA. Recorded for this sample: over 350,000 distinct CDR3 sequences. This CDR3 spans 14 amino acids. Germline V CDR1 and CDR2: SGHRS, YFSETQ. The data originate from a study of T cells expressing NK-cell markers. On the study more broadly: The TCR beta repertoires originated in sorted CD3+CD56+NKG2C+, CD3+CD56+NKG2C- and CD3+CD56-NKG2C+ T cells. Seven of eight sequenced donors tested HCMV-seropositive; one tested seronegative.

V is TRBV5-1 and J is TRBJ2-1. This sequence was found in a woman in her forties or fifties in good health. The sample taken for sequencing was blood T cells: a sorted CD56 or NKG2C T cell subset, CD4+ or CD8+ T cells, or bulk PBMC T cells (not recorded which). This CDR3 reads CASSFSRVYNEQFF.